Below are 32 T cell receptor beta chains sequenced from a single sample in a study of blood T cells in healthy people across ages. PCR was performed a second time for about 6 to 12 cycles using a sample-barcoded 5' primer and a J-beta primer mix. MiXCR was run by TCRdb on the 5' RACE reads, yielding one entry per CDR3 protein. The profile shows more than 650,000 distinct CDR3 sequences, about a quarter of them singletons. The sample was also reused in another study, on T cells of mothers and their children.

Sequencing was performed on blood. The receptors derive from a boy aged 10-17 years in good health.

The CDR3 nucleotides are TGTGCCTGGAGTGTAAAGCCAGGGCGAGAGGGGTCCTACGAGCAGTACTTC. Amino acids: CAWSVKPGREGSYEQYF. The chain has TRBV30 and TRBJ2-7, with D possibly being TRBD1 or TRBD2 (5 bases each). Per the germline V gene, CDR1 is GTSNPN and CDR2 is SVGIG (reference sequence). The V gene lost 0 bases and the J gene lost 1 base, with 19 bases spanning the gap. This CDR3 is 17 amino acids long.

V usage is TRBV9 and J usage is TRBJ2-5; TRBD1 agrees at 11 bases. The CDR3 is made up of 16 amino acids. V gave up 6 bases and J gave up 11 bases; unmatched junction bases: 18. The germline gives CDR1 SGDLS, CDR2 YYNGEE. Here the CDR3 DNA reads TGTGCCAGCAACGTGAATCCGGGACAGGGGGTTTGGGAGCAGTACTTC. Its protein is CASNVNPGQGVWEQYF.

The V and J genes are TRBV20-1 and TRBJ2-5, with TRBD2 matching 8 bases. There are 14 residues in the CDR3. CDR1 and CDR2 (germline): DFQATT, SNEGSKA (reference sequence). After removal of 5 bases from V and 3 bases from J, the junction contained 8 bases not matched to a gene. The CDR3 DNA is TGCAGTGCTTTTCCGGGGGGGCCAGAAGAGACCCAGTACTTC. Protein: CSAFPGGPEETQYF.

This clonotype was seen only a few times. The J gene is TRBJ1-2, the V gene TRBV7-2, with D maybe TRBD1 (6 bases). Trimming took off 5 bases at V and 3 bases at J, with 13 bases between the two ends. The CDR3 loop spans 14 amino acids. The germline CDR1 and CDR2 sequences are SGHTA and FQGNSA. The CDR3, as DNA: TGTGCCAGCAGCCGCGACAGGAGCTACTATGGCTACACCTTC. This translates into CASSRDRSYYGYTF.

The V gene is TRBV27, the J gene TRBJ2-7, with a tentative D call TRBD1 (6 bases). Germline V gene data show CDR1 as MNHEY and CDR2 as SMNVEV (reference sequence). This CDR3 region has 16 residues. V was shortened by 3 bases and J by 2 bases, with 17 bases between the two germline ends. The CDR3 protein is CASSLASVDRTYEQYF. CDR3 sequence (DNA): TGTGCCAGCAGTTTGGCTTCGGTTGACAGGACCTACGAGCAGTACTTC.

The chain links TRBV27 to TRBJ1-1; maybe TRBD1 (5 bases). Trimming shortened V by 7 bases and J by 5 bases, and 17 bases separated the two germline ends. Germline V gene sequence: CDR1 MNHEY, CDR2 SMNVEV (reference sequence). The CDR3 is 14 amino acids. Here the CDR3 DNA reads TGTGCCAGCAAGATGGAAGGGCGGGGGACTGAAGCTTTCTTT. Translated, it gives CASKMEGRGTEAFF.

The chain uses TRBV27 and TRBJ2-2, with a weak D call TRBD2 (5 bases). The germline gives CDR1 MNHEY, CDR2 SMNVEV (reference sequence). The germline V and J ends were trimmed by 5 bases and 4 bases, with 14 bases remaining between them. The CDR3 is 15 amino acids. The DNA of the CDR3 is TGTGCCAGCAGTAGAGAGGGCCGGGTCACCGGGGAGCTGTTTTTT. It is translated as CASSREGRVTGELFF.

V is TRBV11-2 and J is TRBJ1-3, with 7 bases fitting TRBD1. V shed 7 bases, J shed 7 bases, and the junction held 16 bases outside the gene matches. The CDR3 runs to 16 residues. Germline V gene lookup returns CDR1 SGHAT and CDR2 FQNNGV. CDR3 sequence: CASMPLGQPPGNTIYF. The CDR3 DNA follows: TGTGCCAGCATGCCGCTGGGACAGCCGCCCGGTAACACCATATATTTT.

A few counts support this clonotype. The chain uses TRBV5-1 and TRBJ2-7, with D unclear. CDR1 and CDR2 from the germline V gene are SGHRS and YFSETQ. The V end was cut by 3 bases, the J end by 3 bases, with 10 bases between. CDR3 length equals 13 residues. The CDR3 spells CASSYDKYYEQYF. CDR3 nucleotides: TGCGCCAGCAGCTACGACAAGTACTACGAGCAGTACTTC.

The V and J genes are TRBV29-1 and TRBJ1-2, with TRBD1 as a possible D gene (5 bases). This CDR3 comprises 12 residues. The V gene's germline CDR1 is SQVTM and CDR2 ANQGSEA. CDR3 amino acids: CTDGGGHYGYTF. Here the CDR3 DNA reads TGCACCGACGGCGGGGGTCACTATGGCTACACCTTC.

The rearrangement links TRBV6-6 to TRBJ2-7; 7 nucleotides align to TRBD2. V shed 2 bases and J 7 bases; nucleotides not matched to a gene: 11. Per the germline V gene, CDR1 is MNHNY and CDR2 is SVGAGI (reference sequence). CDR3 length equals 15 residues. The CDR3 DNA reads TGTGCCAGCAGTTACAAACGGGGGGACCTCGGAGAGCAGTACTTC. The encoded protein is CASSYKRGDLGEQYF.

The V and J genes are TRBV2 and TRBJ2-1, with a weak D call TRBD1 (6 bases). The closer fit of TRBJ2-5 to the DNA end suggests the J call may be wrong. The CDR3 has 14 residues. Germline V gene data show CDR1 as SNHLY and CDR2 as FYNNEI. DNA of the CDR3: TGTGCCAGCAGTGAGGCGACAGGAGGAGAGACCCAGTACTTC. Amino acid sequence: CASSEATGGETQYF.

This clonotype was found a few times. J is TRBJ1-4 and V is TRBV2; tentatively, D is TRBD1 (6 bases). The CDR3 is 14 residues long. The ends were cut back, 4 bases at V and 11 bases at J, with 17 bases in the middle. The germline V gene encodes CDR1 SNHLY and CDR2 FYNNEI. In DNA form, the CDR3 reads TGTGCCAGCAGTGGGGTGACAGGAGTTGAGAAACTGTTTTTT. Translating it yields CASSGVTGVEKLFF.

CDR3 coding DNA: TGTGCCAGCAGTTACCCGGGGCAGGAGCAGTACTTC. Translated: CASSYPGQEQYF. The V gene is TRBV6-5, the J gene TRBJ2-5, with D perhaps being TRBD1 or TRBD2 (5 bases each). The CDR3 is made up of 12 amino acids. CDR1 is MNHEY and CDR2 is SVGAGI in the germline V gene. Trimming pared 2 bases from V and 11 bases from J, leaving 12 bases between.

DNA for the CDR3: TGTGCCATCAGTGGAGCCAAGCGGGAAGAGACCCAGTACTTC. This encodes CAISGAKREETQYF. The rearrangement links TRBV10-3 to TRBJ2-5; tentatively, D is TRBD2 (6 bases). The CDR3 spans 14 residues. In germline, CDR1 is ENHRY, CDR2 SYGVKD. With 4 bases removed from V and 3 bases from J, the gap between germline ends came to 12 bases.

Only one count was recorded for this clonotype. The chain uses TRBV4-1 and TRBJ1-5, with D perhaps matching TRBD1 (5 bases). V dropped 0 bases and J dropped 5 bases, with 14 bases sitting between them. The CDR3 contains 16 residues. Looked up from germline, CDR1 is MGHRA and CDR2 is YSYEKL. CDR3 bases: TGCGCCAGCAGCCAAGATAGGGGCCAGGATTATCAGCCCCAGCATTTT. Translated: CASSQDRGQDYQPQHF.

Only a few counts were recorded for this clonotype. The rearrangement joins TRBV12-3 or TRBV12-4 to TRBJ2-3; D is possibly TRBD2 (5 bases). Trimming took 7 bases from V and 1 from J, leaving 12 bases between them. The CDR3 is made up of 14 amino acids. CDR3 nucleotide sequence: TGTGCCAGCACCCCCGACTACCGCACAGATACGCAGTATTTT. It translates to CASTPDYRTDTQYF.

This clonotype was detected a few times. V gene TRBV4-1 combines with J gene TRBJ2-1; tentatively, D is TRBD1 (6 bases). The CDR3 covers 19 residues. CDR1 and CDR2 (germline): MGHRA, YSYEKL. This CDR3 reads CTRAAYKKGVGVNYNEQFF. The CDR3 region has the DNA TGCACCCGAGCGGCATACAAAAAGGGGGTTGGGGTGAACTACAATGAGCAGTTCTTC.

The V call is TRBV14, the J call TRBJ1-2; D is possibly TRBD1 (5 bases). The V end was cut by 5 bases, the J end by 5 bases, with 12 bases between. This CDR3 has 13 residues. Germline loops: CDR1 SGHDN, CDR2 FVKESK. CDR3: CASSSLGEYGYTF. The CDR3 DNA reads TGTGCCAGCAGCTCCCTGGGGGAATATGGCTACACCTTC.

This rearrangement joins TRBV9 to TRBJ1-1, with 9 bases lining up with TRBD1. Trimming at V came to 0 bases and at J to 6 bases, leaving 9 bases not matched to a gene. Germline V gene data show CDR1 as SGDLS and CDR2 as YYNGEE. The CDR3 totals 16 residues. CDR3 bases: TGTGCCAGCAGCGTAGTTGTGGGACAGGGAGCGGCTGAAGCTTTCTTT. As protein: CASSVVVGQGAAEAFF.

The chain has TRBV7-9 and TRBJ1-4; TRBD1 is a possible D gene (5 bases). Germline CDR1 reads SEHNR; CDR2 reads FQNEAQ (reference sequence). The CDR3 has 14 amino acids. V lost 2 bases and J lost 7, with 11 bases in between. The CDR3, as DNA: TGTGCCAGCAGCTTATTGGTCGGGGGTGAAAAACTGTTTTTT. This codes for CASSLLVGGEKLFF.

This clonotype was seen a handful of times. The chain recombines TRBV12-3 or TRBV12-4 with TRBJ2-7; 8 bases are a match to TRBD1. This CDR3 contains 13 residues. Trimming cost V 4 bases and J 5 bases; bases outside gene matches: 4. The CDR3 DNA reads TGTGCCAGCAGTTACGGACAGGGCAACGAGCAGTACTTC. This gives the protein CASSYGQGNEQYF.

The sample holds a few counts of this clonotype. The chain has TRBV20-1 and TRBJ1-1, with D possibly being TRBD1 (5 bases). From germline, CDR1 is DFQATT and CDR2 SNEGSKA (reference sequence). The CDR3 sequence is 14 residues long. V shed 1 base and J shed 4 bases, with 13 bases lying between them. CDR3 DNA sequence: TGCAGTGCTAGAGTGGGGCCCGGTGGCACTGAAGCTTTCTTT. As protein: CSARVGPGGTEAFF.

The gene calls are TRBV5-1 and TRBJ2-1, with 7 bases lining up with TRBD1. Germline CDR1 reads SGHRS; CDR2 reads YFSETQ. This CDR3 has 17 amino acids. V gave up 7 bases and J gave up 0 bases; unmatched junction bases: 13. Written as DNA, the CDR3 is TGCGCCAGCTACGTCGTTGTAGGGACAGTCTCCTACAATGAGCAGTTCTTC. This sequence encodes CASYVVVGTVSYNEQFF.

This clonotype was seen a few times. This chain uses TRBV3-1 with TRBJ1-1; no definite D call. There are 14 residues in the CDR3. Germline lookup yields CDR1 LGHDT and CDR2 YNNKEL (reference sequence). Trimming pared 1 base from V and 1 base from J, leaving 7 bases between. Here the CDR3 reads CASSQGGRNTEAFF. The CDR3 nucleotides are TGTGCCAGCAGCCAAGGTGGCAGGAACACTGAAGCTTTCTTT.

The chain uses TRBV7-3 and TRBJ2-5; D not certain. This CDR3 spans 13 amino acids. Trimming took 1 base from V and 3 from J, leaving 6 bases between them. Germline CDR1 and CDR2: SGHTA and FQGTGA. The CDR3 DNA reads TGTGCCAGCAGCTTAAGGCCGAAAGAGACCCAGTACTTC. Translating gives CASSLRPKETQYF.

CDR3 region: CASSQDVGDWSSYEQYF. The CDR3 coding sequence is TGTGCCAGCAGCCAAGATGTAGGGGACTGGAGCTCCTACGAGCAGTACTTC. The genes are TRBV4-2 and TRBJ2-7; a possible D gene is TRBD2 (6 bases). The V end was cut by 0 bases, the J end by 0 bases, with 15 bases between. Germline values: CDR1 LGHNA, CDR2 YNFKEQ. The CDR3 sequence is 17 residues long.

A few counts support this clonotype. The gene calls are TRBV14 and TRBJ2-3; D is undetermined. From germline, CDR1 is SGHDN and CDR2 FVKESK. The CDR3 contains 16 residues. Trimming removed 0 bases from V and 0 bases from J, with 10 bases in between. The CDR3 DNA reads TGTGCCAGCAGCCAAGACGGGTATGCTAGCACAGATACGCAGTATTTT. This gives the protein CASSQDGYASTDTQYF.

A few counts support this clonotype. This chain joins TRBV24-1 and TRBJ1-5, with D uncertain. Germline assignment: CDR1 KGHDR and CDR2 SFDVKD. The CDR3 spans 18 residues. Trimming pared 5 bases from V and 0 bases from J, leaving 19 bases between. CDR3 nucleotides: TGTGCCACCAGTGTCCCGAGGCGGCAGCTTTATAGCAATCAGCCCCAGCATTTT. It is translated as CATSVPRRQLYSNQPQHF.

This chain connects TRBV4-1 to TRBJ1-6, with D unresolved. This CDR3 is 12 amino acids long. Germline loops: CDR1 MGHRA, CDR2 YSYEKL. Trimming removed 6 bases from V and 7 bases from J, with 7 bases in between. Written as DNA, the CDR3 is TGCGCCAGCAGTCCAGAGAATTCACCCCTCCACTTT. It specifies CASSPENSPLHF.

This clonotype was seen only a few times. The genes are TRBV11-3 and TRBJ2-2; 9 positions agree with TRBD2. Germline loops: CDR1 SGHNT, CDR2 YENEEA. The length of the CDR3 is 15 residues. Losses at the gene ends were 5 bases for V and 7 bases for J; bases not matched to a gene: 8. CDR3 nucleotide sequence: TGTGCCAGCAGCCTGATAGCGGGGGCTGGCGGGGAGCTGTTTTTT. Its protein is CASSLIAGAGGELFF.

V gene TRBV7-3 combines with J gene TRBJ2-2, with D possibly matching TRBD2 (7 bases). CDR3 length: 16 residues. Trimming pared 4 bases from V and 2 bases from J, leaving 14 bases between. Germline-derived CDR1 and CDR2 are SGHTA and FQGTGA. This CDR3 is CASSSFGGLNTGELFF. The CDR3 nucleotides are TGTGCCAGCAGCTCCTTCGGGGGGCTCAACACCGGGGAGCTGTTTTTT. The variable domain in full, with the rest retrieved from reference TRBV7-3 and TRBJ2-2, is GAGVSQTPSNKVTEKGKYVELRCDPISGHTALYWYRQSLGQGPEFLIYFQGTGAADDSGLPNDRFFAVRPEGSVSTLKIQRTERGDSAVYLCASSSFGGLNTGELFFGEGSRLTVL.